These 26 T cell receptor beta chains originate from one sample sequenced in a study of blood T cell repertoires in COVID-19. Using immunoSEQ multiplex PCR, the repertoire was profiled, and TCRdb retains in-frame clones only, with some absent. The profile covers roughly 330,000 clones, with around 87% appearing a single time and less than 6% taken by the ten largest. The specimen was PBMCs or T cells enriched from blood (not recorded which). The receptors shown here come from a woman in her thirties who had recovered from COVID-19.

A remark on this clone: The junction does not match germline at one end; this may be a read error. The rearrangement uses TRBV5-1 and TRBJ2-1; 9 bases align to TRBD2. Germline V gene lookup returns CDR1 SGHRS and CDR2 YFSETQ. CDR3 length: 18 amino acids. The CDR3 DNA follows: TGCGCCAGCAGCTTGCTTCGCGGGGGGGATGACTCCCACAATGAGCAGTTCTTC. Translating gives CASSLLRGGDDSHNEQFF. Full variable domain (rest looked up from reference TRBV5-1 and TRBJ2-1): KAGVTQTPRYLIKTRGQQVTLSCSPISGHRSVSWYQQTPGQGLQFLFEYFSETQRNKGNFPGRFSGRQFSNSRSEMNVSTLELGDSALYLCASSLLRGGDDSHNEQFFGPGTRLTVL.

The chain joins TRBV6-5 to TRBJ2-3; TRBD1 is a possible D gene (6 bases). There are 15 residues in the CDR3. Germline V gives CDR1 MNHEY, CDR2 SVGAGI. V lost 1 base to trimming and J lost 2 bases, with 10 bases between them. CDR3 in DNA: TGTGCCAGCAGTTACTTTTCAGGGGTCACAGATACGCAGTATTTT. Protein product: CASSYFSGVTDTQYF.

This chain joins TRBV29-1 and TRBJ1-1; weak D call: TRBD1 (6 bases). The germline gives CDR1 SQVTM, CDR2 ANQGSEA. This CDR3 is 9 amino acids long. CDR3 in DNA: TGCAGTGCGGACAGACCTCCTTTCTTT. Encoded protein: CSADRPPFF.

In this sample, this clone turned up once. The rearrangement links TRBV10-2 to TRBJ1-1, with TRBD1 as a possible D gene (5 bases). The CDR3 is 14 amino acids. Germline loops: CDR1 WSHSY, CDR2 SAAADI. The germline V and J ends were trimmed by 3 bases and 0 bases, with 8 bases remaining between them. The CDR3 bases are TGCGCCAGCAGTGACCGACAGCTGAACACTGAAGCTTTCTTT. This gives the protein CASSDRQLNTEAFF.

This sequence joins TRBV5-1 and TRBJ2-1; TRBD2 agrees at 11 bases. The CDR3 is 16 residues long. The ends lost 3 bases at V and 5 bases at J; junction bases unmatched: 7. CDR1 SGHRS and CDR2 YFSETQ come from the germline V gene. CDR3 DNA sequence: TGCGCCAGCAGCTGGCAGGCTAGCGGGGGGAACAATGAGCAGTTCTTC. Amino acids: CASSWQASGGNNEQFF.

The chain joins TRBV18 to TRBJ2-5; 7 nucleotides agree with TRBD1. CDR1 and CDR2 from the germline V gene are KGHSH and LQKENI. The CDR3 totals 18 residues. V was clipped by 2 bases and J by 5 bases; unmatched bases: 17. Written as DNA, the CDR3 is TGTGCCAGCTCACCAGGCGTAGGATCAGGGGGACGGGTCGAGACCCAGTACTTC. Encoded protein: CASSPGVGSGGRVETQYF.

The rearrangement links TRBV28 to TRBJ1-4; a possible D gene is TRBD1 (6 bases). The CDR3 totals 16 residues. Trimming stripped 4 bases from V and 6 bases from J, with 18 bases between. Germline V gene sequence: CDR1 MDHEN, CDR2 SYDVKM. DNA for the CDR3: TGTGCCAGCAGTTCACAGGGCGCTGGGACCTATGAAAAACTGTTTTTT. As protein: CASSSQGAGTYEKLFF. Full variable domain (rest looked up from reference TRBV28 and TRBJ1-4): DVKVTQSSRYLVKRTGEKVFLECVQDMDHENMFWYRQDPGLGLRLIYFSYDVKMKEKGDIPEGYSVSREKKERFSLILESASTNQTSMYLCASSSQGAGTYEKLFFGSGTQLSVL.

The rearrangement uses TRBV6-1 and TRBJ1-3; weak D call: TRBD1 (5 bases). The CDR3 has 13 amino acids. Germline lookup yields CDR1 MNHNS and CDR2 SASEGT. Trimming cost V 2 bases and J 3 bases, with 5 bases left between them. CDR3 nucleotide sequence: TGTGCCAGCAGTGAAAGGGGTGGAAACACCATATATTTT. Its protein product is CASSERGGNTIYF.

The CDR3 DNA reads TGCGCCAGCAGTGAGGGGCAGATTTACGAGCAGTACTTC. This sequence encodes CASSEGQIYEQYF. The gene calls are TRBV10-2 and TRBJ2-7, with unresolved D. The CDR3 spans 13 residues. Deletions cut 2 bases from V and 4 bases from J, with 9 bases between. Germline lookup yields CDR1 WSHSY and CDR2 SAAADI.

The chain recombines TRBV29-1 with TRBJ1-1; TRBD1 aligns across 9 bases. The CDR3 runs 14 residues. V shed 2 bases and J 7 bases; nucleotides not matched to a gene: 8. CDR1 SQVTM and CDR2 ANQGSEA come from the germline V gene. The DNA for the CDR3 is TGCAGCGTTGAAAACAGGGGGCAATCTATTGAAGCTTTCTTT. Translating it yields CSVENRGQSIEAFF.

V is TRBV3-1 (or the pseudogene TRBV3-2) and J is TRBJ2-7; no reliable D call. CDR1 and CDR2 (germline): LGHDT, YNNKEL (reference sequence). V gave up 2 bases and J gave up 2 bases, with 7 bases separating them. CDR3 length: 13 amino acids. The CDR3 DNA reads TGTGCCAGCAGCCAAAGCGTAACCTACGAGCAGTACTTC. This translates into CASSQSVTYEQYF.

Written as DNA, the CDR3 is TGCGCCAGCAGACCCCGTACCGAGACAAACTATGGCTACACCTTC. Protein product: CASRPRTETNYGYTF. V is TRBV5-1 and J is TRBJ1-2; D not resolved. Per germline, CDR1 SGHRS and CDR2 YFSETQ. V was shortened by 5 bases and J by 2 bases, with 16 bases between the two germline ends. This CDR3 contains 15 residues.

The chain joins TRBV19 to TRBJ1-2, with TRBD1 as a possible D gene (6 bases). Germline V lookup: CDR1 LNHDA, CDR2 SQIVND (reference sequence). The CDR3 covers 16 residues. The V gene lost 7 bases and the J gene lost 4 bases, with 22 bases spanning the gap. The CDR3 loop reads CASTRTANQGIYGYTF. The CDR3 coding sequence is TGTGCCAGTACCAGGACAGCAAACCAAGGCATCTATGGCTACACCTTC.

This rearrangement joins TRBV19 to TRBJ1-6; 7 bases are a match to TRBD1. J was trimmed by 10 bases and V by 6 bases; bases with no gene match: 12. The germline V gene encodes CDR1 LNHDA and CDR2 SQIVND (reference sequence). The CDR3 covers 15 residues. CDR3 loop: CASRTEYRGSSPLHF. CDR3 bases: TGTGCCAGTAGGACTGAATACAGGGGAAGCTCACCCCTCCACTTT.

The V call is TRBV7-2, the J call TRBJ1-4, with 9 bases fitting TRBD1. CDR3 length: 16 residues. The V segment lost 2 bases and the J segment 8 bases; nucleotides outside the gene matches: 9. CDR1 is SGHTA, CDR2 FQGNSA, per germline. The CDR3 region is CASSLQTGGSGEKLFF. CDR3 DNA: TGTGCCAGCAGCTTACAAACAGGGGGCAGCGGGGAAAAACTGTTTTTT.

The rearrangement links TRBV11-1 to TRBJ2-1, with D perhaps TRBD2 (6 bases). This CDR3 spans 15 amino acids. Per the germline V gene, CDR1 is SGHAT and CDR2 is FQDESV (reference sequence). Trimming removed 5 bases at V and 0 bases at J, with 11 bases between. The CDR3 reads CASSLSGASYNEQFF. The CDR3 DNA reads TGTGCCAGCAGCCTTAGCGGTGCCTCCTACAATGAGCAGTTCTTC.

This clone was counted a single time. The chain employs TRBV25-1 and TRBJ1-1; TRBD1 agrees at 8 bases. Trimming cost V 5 bases and J 8 bases; bases outside gene matches: 13. The germline V gene has CDR1 MGHDK and CDR2 SYGVNS. CDR3 length: 15 residues. As DNA, the CDR3 is TGTGCCAGCAGTTTCTTATCGGGGCAGGGGGCAGAAGCTTTCTTT. Encoded protein: CASSFLSGQGAEAFF.

Only one count was recorded for this clone. The V call is TRBV11-2, the J call TRBJ2-1; 11 nucleotides agree with TRBD2. The CDR3 is 15 residues long. Germline V gives CDR1 SGHAT, CDR2 FQNNGV. The J segment lost 6 bases and the V segment lost 5 bases, leaving 6 bases of the junction unmatched. The CDR3 sequence is CASSRLAGGVNEQFF. DNA for the CDR3: TGTGCCAGCAGCCGGTTAGCGGGGGGGGTCAATGAGCAGTTCTTC.

This rearrangement joins TRBV2 to TRBJ1-1; possibly TRBD1 for D (5 bases). The CDR3 is 14 residues long. Germline assignment: CDR1 SNHLY and CDR2 FYNNEI. Trimming removed 8 bases from V and 1 base from J, with 14 bases in between. CDR3 region: CASSYLGGNTEAFF. CDR3 DNA: TGTGCCAGCTCCTACCTGGGGGGGAACACTGAAGCTTTCTTT.

The chain uses TRBV7-2 and TRBJ2-3; the D gene is possibly TRBD2 (6 bases). CDR3 length: 14 amino acids. Trimming pared 5 bases from V and 2 bases from J, leaving 11 bases between. The germline V gene encodes CDR1 SGHTA and CDR2 FQGNSA. CDR3 nucleotide sequence: TGTGCCAGCAGCGTCGCGGGGTTCACAGATACGCAGTATTTT. The encoded protein is CASSVAGFTDTQYF.

DNA of the CDR3: TGTGCCAGCAGCTTAGATTTGGGGGGGAAAGCTTTCTTT. It is translated as CASSLDLGGKAFF. This chain links TRBV11-2 with TRBJ1-1; a weak D match, TRBD1 (5 bases). Germline CDR1 and CDR2: SGHAT and FQNNGV. The CDR3 covers 13 residues. Trimming removed 0 bases from V and 9 bases from J, with 11 bases in between.

The rearrangement links TRBV3-1 (or the pseudogene TRBV3-2) to TRBJ2-7; 9 nucleotides align to TRBD1. After removal of 0 bases from V and 4 bases from J, the junction contained 10 bases not matched to a gene. The CDR3 is 17 amino acids. The germline CDR1 and CDR2 sequences are LGHDT and YNNKEL (reference sequence). DNA for the CDR3: TGTGCCAGCAGCCAAGACCCGCCAGGGACAGGGAGGTACGAGCAGTACTTC. Residues: CASSQDPPGTGRYEQYF.

V is TRBV7-8 and J is TRBJ2-7; unclear D gene. Germline loops: CDR1 SGHVS, CDR2 FQNEAQ. The CDR3 loop spans 13 amino acids. V gave up 4 bases and J gave up 3 bases, with 10 bases separating them. The CDR3 sequence is CASSSGRHYEQYF. The CDR3 DNA sequence: TGTGCCAGCAGCTCAGGTCGGCACTACGAGCAGTACTTC.

The CDR3 spells CASSFGDRGTNEKLFF. The CDR3 DNA sequence: TGCGCCAGCAGCTTTGGGGACAGGGGAACTAATGAAAAACTGTTTTTT. The chain employs TRBV5-1 and TRBJ1-4; 10 bases align to TRBD1. CDR1 and CDR2 (germline): SGHRS, YFSETQ. The CDR3 sequence is 16 residues long. Trimming at V came to 2 bases and at J to 1 base, leaving 2 bases not matched to a gene.

The V call is TRBV7-2, the J call TRBJ1-1; no reliable D call. V shed 5 bases and J shed 8 bases, with 15 bases lying between them. From germline, CDR1 is SGHTA and CDR2 FQGNSA. The CDR3 totals 13 residues. The CDR3 sequence: CASSLTTVGEAFF. The CDR3, as DNA: TGTGCCAGCAGCCTAACGACGGTCGGGGAAGCTTTCTTT.

This clone came up once. The chain carries TRBV27 and TRBJ2-5; D is perhaps TRBD2 (7 bases). Germline-derived CDR1 and CDR2 are MNHEY and SMNVEV (reference sequence). The CDR3 totals 14 residues. Between the trimmed V and J ends, which lost 3 bases and 5 bases, there was a span of 13 bases. For the CDR3, the DNA is TGTGCCAGCAGTTTTCGGACTAGGGGGGAGACCCAGTACTTC. It is translated as CASSFRTRGETQYF.